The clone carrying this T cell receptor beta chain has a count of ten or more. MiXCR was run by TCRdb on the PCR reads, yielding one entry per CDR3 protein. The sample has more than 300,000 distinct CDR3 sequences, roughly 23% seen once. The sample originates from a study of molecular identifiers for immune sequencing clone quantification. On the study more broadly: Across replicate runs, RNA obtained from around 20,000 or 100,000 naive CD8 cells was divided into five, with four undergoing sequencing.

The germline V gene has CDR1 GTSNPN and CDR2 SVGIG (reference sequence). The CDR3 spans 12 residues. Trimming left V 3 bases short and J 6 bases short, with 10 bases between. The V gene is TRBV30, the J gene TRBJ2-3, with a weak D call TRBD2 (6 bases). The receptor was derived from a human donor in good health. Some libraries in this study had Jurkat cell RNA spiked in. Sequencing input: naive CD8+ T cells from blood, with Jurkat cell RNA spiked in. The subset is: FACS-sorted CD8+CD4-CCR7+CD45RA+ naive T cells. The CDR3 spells CAWSHGGDTQYF. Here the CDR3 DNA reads TGTGCCTGGAGCCATGGGGGGGATACGCAGTATTTT.